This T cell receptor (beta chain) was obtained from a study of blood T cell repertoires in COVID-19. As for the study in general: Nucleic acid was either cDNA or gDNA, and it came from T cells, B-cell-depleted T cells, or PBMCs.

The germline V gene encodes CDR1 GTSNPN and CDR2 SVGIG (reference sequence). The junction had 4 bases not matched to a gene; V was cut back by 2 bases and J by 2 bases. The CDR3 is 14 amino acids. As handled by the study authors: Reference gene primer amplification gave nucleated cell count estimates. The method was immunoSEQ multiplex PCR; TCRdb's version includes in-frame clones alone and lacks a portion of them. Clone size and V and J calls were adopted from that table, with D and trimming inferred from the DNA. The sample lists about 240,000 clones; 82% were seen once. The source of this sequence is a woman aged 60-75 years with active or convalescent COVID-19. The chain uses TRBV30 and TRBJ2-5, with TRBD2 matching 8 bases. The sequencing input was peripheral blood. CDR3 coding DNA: TGTGCCTGGAGTAGCGGGGGAAGTCAAGAGACCCAGTACTTC. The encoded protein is CAWSSGGSQETQYF.